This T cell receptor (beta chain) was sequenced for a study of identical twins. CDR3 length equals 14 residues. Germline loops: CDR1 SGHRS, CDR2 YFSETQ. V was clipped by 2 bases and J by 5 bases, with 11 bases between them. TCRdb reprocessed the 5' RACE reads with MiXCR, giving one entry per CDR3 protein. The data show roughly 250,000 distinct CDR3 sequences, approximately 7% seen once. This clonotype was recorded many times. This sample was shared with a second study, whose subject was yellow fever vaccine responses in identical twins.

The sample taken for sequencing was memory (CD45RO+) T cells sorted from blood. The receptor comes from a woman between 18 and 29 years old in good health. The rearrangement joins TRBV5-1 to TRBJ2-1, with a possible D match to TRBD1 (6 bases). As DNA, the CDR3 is TGCGCCAGCAGCTTAAACAGGGTCCACAATGAGCAGTTCTTC. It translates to CASSLNRVHNEQFF.